Reported below is one TCR beta chain. Its antigen is not identified. Collection occurred without any documented infections or immune events in donors. The source of the sample is a study of identifying expanded T cells in peripheral blood. Whole-study results and caveats: Differentially abundant clones: about 1.2 between replicates, around 16 at roughly 15 days, 19 to 20 at four.

Profiled with immunoSEQ multiplex PCR; TCRdb holds only in-frame clones, not every one. The table lists 90,000 to 100,000 clones, more than 70% of them singletons. The sequence was obtained from a person between 18 and 70 years old in good health. Sequencing was carried out using blood.

CDR3 bases: TGTGCCAGCAGCCAAGATCAGAGGAGAGAGACCCAGTACTTC. It translates to CASSQDQRRETQYF. This sequence joins TRBV14 and TRBJ2-5; D is unclear. The CDR3 is made up of 14 amino acids. V gave up 0 bases and J gave up 4 bases, with 9 bases separating them. Germline V gene sequence: CDR1 SGHDN, CDR2 FVKESK.